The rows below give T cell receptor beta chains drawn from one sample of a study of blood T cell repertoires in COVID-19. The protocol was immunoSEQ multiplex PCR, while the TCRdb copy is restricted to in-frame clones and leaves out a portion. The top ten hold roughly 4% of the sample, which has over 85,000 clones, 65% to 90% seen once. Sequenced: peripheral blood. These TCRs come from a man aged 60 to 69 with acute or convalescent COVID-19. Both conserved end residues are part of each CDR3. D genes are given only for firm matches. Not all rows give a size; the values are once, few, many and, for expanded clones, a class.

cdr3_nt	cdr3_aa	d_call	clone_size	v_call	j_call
TGCAGCGCCGACCCAGGCCCAGGGAGGAGCTCCTACAATGAGCAGTTCTTC	CSADPGPGRSSYNEQFF	NA	NA	TRBV29-1	TRBJ2-1
TGTGCCAGCTCAACAGGGTTTGACTATGGCTACACCTTC	CASSTGFDYGYTF	NA	NA	TRBV18	TRBJ1-2
TGTGCCAGTACGGGACAGAACAACTATGGCTACACCTTC	CASTGQNNYGYTF	TRBD1	NA	TRBV19	TRBJ1-2
TGTGCCAGCAGTTCGACGTGGGGTCGGGGAGAGACCCAGTACTTC	CASSSTWGRGETQYF	NA	once	TRBV27	TRBJ2-5
TGTGCCAGCAGCTTAGGTAGGAACACTGAAGCTTTCTTT	CASSLGRNTEAFF	NA	NA	TRBV11-2	TRBJ1-1
TGTGCCAGCAGCGTTGGACAAGGGACCATATATTTT	CASSVGQGTIYF	NA	NA	TRBV9	TRBJ1-3
TGTGCCAGCTCACCAATCCTAGCGGAGAACAATGAGCAGTTCTTC	CASSPILAENNEQFF	TRBD2	NA	TRBV18	TRBJ2-1
TGTGCCAGCTCACCTCTCGGGGGGGAGGCGGGCGAGCAGTACTTC	CASSPLGGEAGEQYF	TRBD2	NA	TRBV18	TRBJ2-7
TGTGCCAGCAGTGAACGTGCTGGGGCCAACGTCCTGACTTTC	CASSERAGANVLTF	NA	NA	TRBV2	TRBJ2-6
TGTGCCAGCAGCTTTGCGGGGAGCACAGATACGCAGTATTTT	CASSFAGSTDTQYF	NA	NA	TRBV7-9	TRBJ2-3
TGTGCCAGCAGCTTTAGCGGGACCCTTAGCACAGATACGCAGTATTTT	CASSFSGTLSTDTQYF	TRBD2	NA	TRBV7-2	TRBJ2-3
TGTGCCAGCAGCCCCGGAGCATACACAGATACGCAGTATTTT	CASSPGAYTDTQYF	NA	NA	TRBV6-5	TRBJ2-3
TGCGCCAGTCAGAGGGACAGGGGATTCGATGAGCAGTTCTTC	CASQRDRGFDEQFF	TRBD1	NA	TRBV5-1	TRBJ2-1
TGTGCCAGTAACGCCGGGACTAGCGGGGGGAGCTCCTACAATGAGCAGTTCTTC	CASNAGTSGGSSYNEQFF	TRBD2	NA	TRBV19	TRBJ2-1
TGTGCCAGCAGGTTACTAGCGGGAGGCTCCTACAATGAGCAGTTCTTC	CASRLLAGGSYNEQFF	TRBD2	NA	TRBV2	TRBJ2-1
TGTGCCAGCAGCCAAGTAGACAGGGAAAACACTGAAGCTTTCTTT	CASSQVDRENTEAFF	TRBD1	NA	TRBV4-2	TRBJ1-1
TGTGCCAGTAGTATCCAGGGGGCTAGTGGCTACACCTTC	CASSIQGASGYTF	TRBD1	NA	TRBV19	TRBJ1-2
TGTGCCAGCAGCTGGGGACAGGGTGAGGGCTACACCTTC	CASSWGQGEGYTF	TRBD1	NA	TRBV5-4	TRBJ1-2
TGTGCCAGCAGTTTAATTGGCGGGAATCAGCCCCAGCATTTT	CASSLIGGNQPQHF	NA	NA	TRBV28	TRBJ1-5
TGTGCCAGCAGTGAACGGGGGGCCGAGATCGATACGCAGTATTTT	CASSERGAEIDTQYF	NA	NA	TRBV6-1	TRBJ2-3
TGTGCCAGCAGCGGAGCTCCTCAGGGAGCGGGGGGGCCCTATACGCAGTATTTT	CASSGAPQGAGGPYTQYF	TRBD2	NA	TRBV9	TRBJ2-3
TGTGCCAGCAGCCAAACCCCACTAGCGGGGCCCGTGGAGACCCAGTACTTC	CASSQTPLAGPVETQYF	TRBD2	NA	TRBV4-2	TRBJ2-5
TGTGCCAGCAGCCCCCCGGGATACAATGAGCAGTTCTTC	CASSPPGYNEQFF	NA	NA	TRBV5-4	TRBJ2-1
TGTGCCTGGAGTTCACAGGTTACGAGCACAGATACGCAGTATTTT	CAWSSQVTSTDTQYF	NA	once	TRBV30	TRBJ2-3
TGTGCCACCAGCAGAGTTAGCGGGAGCACAGATACGCAGTATTTT	CATSRVSGSTDTQYF	TRBD2	NA	TRBV15	TRBJ2-3
TGTGCCAGCAGCCAAGATTCTGGACTAGCGGGCGACAATGAGCAGTTCTTC	CASSQDSGLAGDNEQFF	TRBD2	NA	TRBV3-1/TRBV3-2	TRBJ2-1
TGTGCGACTAGCGGGAGTCCGAGCACCGGGGAGCTGTTTTTT	CATSGSPSTGELFF	TRBD2	NA	TRBV19	TRBJ2-2
TGTGCCTGGAGTGTAGACACCCTCTCTGGAAACACCATATATTTT	CAWSVDTLSGNTIYF	NA	NA	TRBV30	TRBJ1-3
TGTGCCAGCAGCTTGACCACCTGGGACAGGGGGGTAGCGGGGCCGCTTTACGAGCAGTACTTC	CASSLTTWDRGVAGPLYEQYF	TRBD1	NA	TRBV13	TRBJ2-7
TGTGCCAGCAGCTTAGGAGGTTGGGCCTACGAGCAGTACTTC	CASSLGGWAYEQYF	NA	NA	TRBV7-2	TRBJ2-7
TGTGCCACCCTGACTAGAAGGGATGAGCAGTTCTTC	CATLTRRDEQFF	NA	NA	TRBV10-3	TRBJ2-1
TGCGCCAGCAGCCGCTATCCGGGACAGGGGGCGGGAAACTATGGCTACACCTTC	CASSRYPGQGAGNYGYTF	TRBD1	NA	TRBV4-3	TRBJ1-2
TGTGCCAGCATCCCCAGGGCCCTAGGGGGTTCGGGCACTGAAGCTTTCTTT	CASIPRALGGSGTEAFF	NA	NA	TRBV13	TRBJ1-1